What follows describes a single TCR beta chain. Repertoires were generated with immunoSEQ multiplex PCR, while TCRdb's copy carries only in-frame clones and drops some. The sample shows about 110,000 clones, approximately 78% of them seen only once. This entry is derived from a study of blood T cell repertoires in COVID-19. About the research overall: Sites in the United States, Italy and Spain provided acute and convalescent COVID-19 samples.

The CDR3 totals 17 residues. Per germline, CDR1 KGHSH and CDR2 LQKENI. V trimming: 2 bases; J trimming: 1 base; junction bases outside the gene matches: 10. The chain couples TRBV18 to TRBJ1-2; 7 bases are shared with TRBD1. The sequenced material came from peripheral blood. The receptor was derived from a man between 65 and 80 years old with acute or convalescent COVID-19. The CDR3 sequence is CASSPGTARTLNYGYTF. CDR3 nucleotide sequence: TGTGCCAGCTCACCAGGGACAGCCCGTACACTTAACTATGGCTACACCTTC.